The source of this T cell receptor (beta chain) is a study of shared clonotypes between healthy human individuals. Study-level information: Used for every donor were three CD4 naive, three CD4 memory, two CD8 naive and one CD8 memory plate.

The CDR3 is 16 amino acids. The V end was cut by 1 base, the J end by 2 bases, with 12 bases between. CDR1 is MGHDK, CDR2 SYGVNS, per germline. The table came from immunoSEQ multiplex PCR; TCRdb's copy has only in-frame clones and leaves some out. Of under 700,000 clones in the sample, about 95% were seen once. CD45RO-negative cells were positively selected for CCR7, leaving out terminally differentiated effector memory CD45RA+ cells. All the donors were Caucasian adults who lived in Nashville, Tennessee. As for this clone: No antigen is known for it.

The study, taken as a whole, reports: Incompleteness in sorted-subset sequencing, despite large depth, was shown by rarefaction.

The TCR comes from a woman in her thirties in good health. Sequencing was carried out using naive CD8+ T cells sorted from blood. This chain connects TRBV25-1 to TRBJ2-1, with D tentatively TRBD2 (5 bases). The CDR3 nucleotides are TGTGCCAGCAGTGAATCTTGGGGAGATGCCTACAATGAGCAGTTCTTC. Translated: CASSESWGDAYNEQFF.